This is a list of T cell receptor beta chains from one sample in a study of post-analysis software for immune sequencing data. TCRdb reprocessed the PCR reads with MiXCR, giving one entry per CDR3 protein. The sample includes around 770,000 distinct CDR3 sequences, 35% to 55% of them seen just once. Sample: blood. The receptors shown here come from a girl aged 10-17 years with multiple sclerosis. Each CDR3 is given with its conserved first and last residue. Part of the rows lack a size; the others show once, few, many or a class for expanded clones.

j_call clone_size v_call cdr3_aa
TRBJ1-2 few TRBV7-9 CASSPNRVDGYTF
TRBJ2-1 . TRBV20-1 CSARAGWEVEQFF
TRBJ2-7 few TRBV25-1 CASSEYFGGPYEQYF
TRBJ2-2 few TRBV10-3 CAIKVDRGELFF
TRBJ2-7 . TRBV10-3 CAIGDMSWEQYF
TRBJ2-3 . TRBV2 CASTKREGLDTQYF
TRBJ2-3 few TRBV7-9 CASSPFGGGATDTQYF
TRBJ2-1 few TRBV15 CATSPGLADNNEQFF
TRBJ2-3 once TRBV10-3 CAITPGSGRAGTDTQYF
TRBJ2-1 few TRBV28 CASSNTSVLNEQFF
TRBJ2-1 . TRBV3-1 CASSRGLKWGRRGNEQFF
TRBJ2-3 . TRBV20-1 CSASRPSGMVTDTQYF
TRBJ1-2 . TRBV12-3/TRBV12-4 CASSPPGGGYTF
TRBJ2-3 . TRBV11-3 CASSSGDWGTDTQYF
TRBJ2-7 few TRBV6-1 CASSESGALPSYEQYF
TRBJ1-4 . TRBV12-3/TRBV12-4 CASSWGVRPDEKLFF
TRBJ2-1 . TRBV27 CASSLSGRSVGNEQFF
TRBJ2-1 few TRBV20-1 CSARGGEELPAGYNEQFF
TRBJ1-1 . TRBV6-1 CASSGGLSNTEAFF
TRBJ2-1 few TRBV20-1 CSANDRGNEQFF
TRBJ1-5 . TRBV6-6 CASSYERNQPQHF
TRBJ1-2 . TRBV4-2 CASSQDTGQEPNYGYTF
TRBJ1-1 . TRBV5-1 CASSWRGMNTEAFF
TRBJ2-5 . TRBV13 CASSLVRREQYF
TRBJ1-1 few TRBV6-5 CASRPPGGKAFF
TRBJ1-1 few TRBV7-2 CASSFRGVGMNTEAFF
TRBJ1-1 . TRBV7-2 CASSLEVRTEAFF
TRBJ2-1 . TRBV4-3 CASSQRALAGEQFF
TRBJ2-7 . TRBV15 CATSSYEQYF
TRBJ1-1 . TRBV12-3/TRBV12-4 CASSPGVHTEAFF
TRBJ2-4 . TRBV7-3 CASSLGPLAATGNIQYF